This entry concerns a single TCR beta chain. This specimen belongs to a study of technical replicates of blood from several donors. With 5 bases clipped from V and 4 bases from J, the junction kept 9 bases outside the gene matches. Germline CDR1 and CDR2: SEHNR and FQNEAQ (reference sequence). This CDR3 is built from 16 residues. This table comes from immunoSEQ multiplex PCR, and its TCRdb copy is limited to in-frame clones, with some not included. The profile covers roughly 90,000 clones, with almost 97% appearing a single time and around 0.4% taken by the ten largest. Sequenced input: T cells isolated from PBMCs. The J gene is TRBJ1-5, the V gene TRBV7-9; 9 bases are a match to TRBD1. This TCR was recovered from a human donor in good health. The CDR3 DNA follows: TGTGCCAGCAGCCAAACCGGGACAGGGTTAAATCAGCCCCAGCATTTT. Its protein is CASSQTGTGLNQPQHF.